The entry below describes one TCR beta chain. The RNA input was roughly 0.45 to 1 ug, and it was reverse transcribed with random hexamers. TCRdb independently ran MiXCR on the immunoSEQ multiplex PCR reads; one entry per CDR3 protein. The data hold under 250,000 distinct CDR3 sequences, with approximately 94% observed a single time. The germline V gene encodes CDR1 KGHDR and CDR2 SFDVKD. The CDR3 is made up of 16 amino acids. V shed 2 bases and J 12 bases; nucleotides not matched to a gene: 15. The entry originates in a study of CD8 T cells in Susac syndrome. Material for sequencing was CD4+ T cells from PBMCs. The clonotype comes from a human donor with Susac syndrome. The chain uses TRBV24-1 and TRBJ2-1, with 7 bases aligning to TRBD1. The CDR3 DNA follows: TGTGCCACCAGTGATTCCAGGGACAGTTCATTACGCGGGCAGTTCTTC. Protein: CATSDSRDSSLRGQFF.